Shown below are 16 T cell receptor beta chains from a single sample sequenced in a study of beta chain features in type 1 diabetes. Antigens for these TCRs are unknown. Study conclusions and caveats: TCRB CDR3s from Type 1 diabetes patients were moderately but significantly shorter in all four CD4+ subsets.

Expressed TCRB transcripts were sequenced after all isolated RNA was converted to cDNA. This table comes from immunoSEQ multiplex PCR, and its TCRdb copy is limited to in-frame clones, with some not included. The table has about 160,000 clones, 50% to 70% seen once. Specimen: naive CD4+ T cells from blood. The receptor set was obtained from a man aged 25 to 40 with type 1 diabetes.

V gene TRBV2 combines with J gene TRBJ1-1, with 8 bases matching TRBD1. The CDR3 has 13 amino acids. Germline V gene sequence: CDR1 SNHLY, CDR2 FYNNEI. J was trimmed by 10 bases and V by 1 base; bases with no gene match: 5. The CDR3 DNA reads as TGTGCCAGCAGTGAAGTAATTGGACAGGGAGCTTTCTTT. Amino acid sequence: CASSEVIGQGAFF.

This clone was observed a handful of times. The chain links TRBV15 to TRBJ2-5, with a possible D match to TRBD2 (6 bases). Trimming cost V 0 bases and J 2 bases, with 10 bases left between them. Germline assignment: CDR1 LNHNV and CDR2 YYDKDF (reference sequence). The CDR3 contains 15 residues. DNA for the CDR3: TGTGCCACCAGCAGAGATCGGGGGACTCAAGAGACCCAGTACTTC. Its translation: CATSRDRGTQETQYF.

The chain employs TRBV27 and TRBJ2-5; D is ambiguous. This CDR3 is 14 amino acids long. Germline V gives CDR1 MNHEY, CDR2 SMNVEV (reference sequence). Trimming removed 4 bases from V and 0 bases from J, with 9 bases in between. The DNA for the CDR3 is TGTGCCAGCAGTTCCCTGGGGTACCAAGAGACCCAGTACTTC. This sequence encodes CASSSLGYQETQYF.

Written as DNA, the CDR3 is TGCGCCAGCAGCCACAAGGGCGAAGAGCTGGACTATGGCTACACCTTC. Translating gives CASSHKGEELDYGYTF. The rearrangement links TRBV4-3 to TRBJ1-2; no clear D. Trimming removed 3 bases at V and 3 bases at J, with 17 bases between. Germline V gives CDR1 LGHNA, CDR2 YSLEER. The CDR3 contains 16 residues.

V is TRBV7-2 and J is TRBJ1-5; the D gene is possibly TRBD1 (6 bases). V dropped 5 bases and J dropped 0 bases, with 11 bases sitting between them. The CDR3 has 15 amino acids. Germline V gives CDR1 SGHTA, CDR2 FQGNSA. CDR3 region: CASSPGQYSNQPQHF. The DNA for the CDR3 is TGTGCCAGCAGCCCTGGACAGTATAGCAATCAGCCCCAGCATTTT.

This chain uses TRBV10-3 with TRBJ1-1; 7 nucleotides match TRBD1. The CDR3 consists of 14 residues. With V trimmed by 7 bases and J by 0 bases, 5 bases remained unmatched. Germline CDR1 and CDR2: ENHRY and SYGVKD. CDR3 loop: CAIMGDRVNTEAFF. CDR3 in DNA: TGTGCCATCATGGGTGACAGGGTGAACACTGAAGCTTTCTTT.

Only a few counts were recorded for this clone. V and J are TRBV29-1 and TRBJ2-7; 9 nucleotides line up with TRBD1. After removal of 1 base from V and 6 bases from J, the junction contained 7 bases not matched to a gene. CDR3 size: 14 residues. The germline V gene has CDR1 SQVTM and CDR2 ANQGSEA. The CDR3 DNA is TGCAGCGTTGAAGGGGCCGAGACAGGGGGCGAGCAGTACTTC. This encodes CSVEGAETGGEQYF.

The chain is built from TRBV7-9 and TRBJ2-1, with TRBD2 identical over 8 bases. The CDR3 is 14 amino acids. The V segment lost 5 bases and the J segment 7 bases; nucleotides outside the gene matches: 7. CDR1 is SEHNR, CDR2 FQNEAQ, per germline (reference sequence). CDR3 DNA: TGTGCCAGCAGCCTTAGCGGGGCCGTTAATGAGCAGTTCTTC. This sequence encodes CASSLSGAVNEQFF. Full variable domain (rest looked up from reference TRBV7-9 and TRBJ2-1): DTGVSQNPRHKITKRGQNVTFRCDPISEHNRLYWYRQTLGQGPEFLTYFQNEAQLEKSRLLSDRFSAERPKGSFSTLEIQRTEQGDSAMYLCASSLSGAVNEQFFGPGTRLTVL.

This rearrangement joins TRBV9 to TRBJ2-3; D perhaps matches TRBD1 (5 bases). CDR1 SGDLS and CDR2 YYNGEE come from the germline V gene. Trimming removed 3 bases at V and 3 bases at J, with 14 bases between. CDR3 length: 15 residues. In DNA form, the CDR3 reads TGTGCCAGCAGCGCGGACACAGGTAATACAGATACGCAGTATTTT. Translated, it gives CASSADTGNTDTQYF. The whole variable domain, remainder taken from reference TRBV9 and TRBJ2-3, is DSGVTQTPKHLITATGQRVTLRCSPRSGDLSVYWYQQSLDQGLQFLIQYYNGEERAKGNILERFSAQQFPDLHSELNLSSLELGDSALYFCASSADTGNTDTQYFGPGTRLTVL.

The V and J genes are TRBV7-6 and TRBJ2-5; no reliable D call. Germline lookup yields CDR1 SGHVS and CDR2 FNYEAQ. This CDR3 contains 13 residues. The ends were cut back, 1 base at V and 2 bases at J, with 5 bases in the middle. The CDR3 DNA is TGTGCCAGCAGCTTAGGGGTACAAGAGACCCAGTACTTC. It encodes CASSLGVQETQYF. The complete variable domain, with remaining parts taken from reference TRBV7-6 and TRBJ2-5, reads GAGVSQSPRYKVTKRGQDVALRCDPISGHVSLYWYRQALGQGPEFLTYFNYEAQQDKSGLPNDRFSAERPEGSISTLTIQRTEQRDSAMYRCASSLGVQETQYFGPGTRLLVL.

The chain uses TRBV9 and TRBJ1-4, with D possibly matching TRBD1 (6 bases). The CDR3 is 20 amino acids. Deletions cut 3 bases from V and 3 bases from J, with 27 bases between. CDR1 and CDR2 from the germline V gene are SGDLS and YYNGEE. CDR3 in DNA: TGTGCCAGCAGCGCACTAGGCTCGGCCCCAGGGGTGAGGGCTAATGAAAAACTGTTTTTT. Protein sequence: CASSALGSAPGVRANEKLFF.

The rearrangement uses TRBV25-1 and TRBJ1-6; 7 bases are shared with TRBD1. The CDR3 extends over 14 amino acids. J was trimmed by 6 bases and V by 3 bases; bases with no gene match: 2. The V gene's germline CDR1 is MGHDK and CDR2 SYGVNS. The CDR3 nucleotides are TGTGCCAGCAGTGAGACAGGGATTAATTCACCCCTCCACTTT. Residues: CASSETGINSPLHF.

This chain uses TRBV25-1 with TRBJ1-1; maybe TRBD1 (5 bases). The V and J ends lost 3 bases and 8 bases respectively, with 13 bases between them. In germline, CDR1 is MGHDK, CDR2 SYGVNS. The CDR3 has 13 residues. The CDR3, as DNA: TGTGCCAGCAGTGATACGAACCGGGACGAAGCTTTCTTT. Amino acids: CASSDTNRDEAFF. The whole variable domain, filled in from reference TRBV25-1 and TRBJ1-1, reads EADIYQTPRYLVIGTGKKITLECSQTMGHDKMYWYQQDPGMELHLIHYSYGVNSTEKGDLSSESTVSRIRTEHFPLTLESARPSHTSQYLCASSDTNRDEAFFGQGTRLTVV.

The chain has TRBV7-8 and TRBJ2-1, with D possibly TRBD1 on 6 matching bases. CDR3 length equals 14 residues. Trimming took off 2 bases at V and 7 bases at J, with 12 bases between the two ends. Per the germline V gene, CDR1 is SGHVS and CDR2 is FQNEAQ. In DNA, the CDR3 is TGTGCCAGCAGCTTAAAGCAGGGGAGTAATGAGCAGTTCTTC. Translation gives CASSLKQGSNEQFF. Based on the CDR3 plus reference TRBV7-8 and TRBJ2-1, the full variable domain is GAGVSQSPRYKVAKRGQDVALRCDPISGHVSLFWYQQALGQGPEFLTYFQNEAQLDKSGLPSDRFFAERPEGSVSTLKIQRTQQEDSAVYLCASSLKQGSNEQFFGPGTRLTVL.

The chain has TRBV9 and TRBJ1-1; no firm D call. V shed 0 bases and J shed 4 bases, with 7 bases lying between them. CDR3 length: 13 amino acids. Germline CDR1 and CDR2: SGDLS and YYNGEE. The CDR3 loop is CASSVEGLTEAFF. In nucleotides, the CDR3 is TGTGCCAGCAGCGTAGAAGGCCTCACTGAAGCTTTCTTT.

The chain combines TRBV5-6 with TRBJ1-2; D unclear. This CDR3 has 14 amino acids. The V end lost 4 bases, the J end lost 3 bases, and 13 bases lay between the germline ends. The germline V gene encodes CDR1 SGHDT and CDR2 YYEEEE. This CDR3 reads CASSLGRGDYGYTF. The CDR3 nucleotides are TGTGCCAGCAGCCTCGGACGGGGTGACTATGGCTACACCTTC.